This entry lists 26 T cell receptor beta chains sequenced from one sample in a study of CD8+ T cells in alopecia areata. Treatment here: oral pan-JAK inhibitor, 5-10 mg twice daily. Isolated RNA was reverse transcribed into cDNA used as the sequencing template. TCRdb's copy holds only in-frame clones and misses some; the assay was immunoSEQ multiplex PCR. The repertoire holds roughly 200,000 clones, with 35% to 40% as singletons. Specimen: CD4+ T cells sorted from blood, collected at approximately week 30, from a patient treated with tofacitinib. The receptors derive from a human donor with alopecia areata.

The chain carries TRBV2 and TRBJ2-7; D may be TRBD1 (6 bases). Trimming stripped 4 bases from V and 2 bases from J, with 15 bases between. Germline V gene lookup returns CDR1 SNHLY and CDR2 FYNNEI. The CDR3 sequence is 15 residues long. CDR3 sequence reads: CASSAPGDLTYEQYF. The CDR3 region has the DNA TGTGCCAGCAGTGCTCCAGGGGACCTTACCTACGAGCAGTACTTC.

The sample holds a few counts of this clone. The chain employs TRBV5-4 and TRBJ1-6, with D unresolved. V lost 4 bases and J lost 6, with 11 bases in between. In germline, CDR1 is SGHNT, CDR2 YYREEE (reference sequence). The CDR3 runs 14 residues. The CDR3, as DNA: TGTGCCAGCAGCGCGGTGAACAGTAATTCACCCCTCCACTTT. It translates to CASSAVNSNSPLHF. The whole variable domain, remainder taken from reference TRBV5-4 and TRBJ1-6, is ETGVTQSPTHLIKTRGQQVTLRCSSQSGHNTVSWYQQALGQGPQFIFQYYREEENGRGNFPPRFSGLQFPNYSSELNVNALELDDSALYLCASSAVNSNSPLHFGNGTRLTVT.

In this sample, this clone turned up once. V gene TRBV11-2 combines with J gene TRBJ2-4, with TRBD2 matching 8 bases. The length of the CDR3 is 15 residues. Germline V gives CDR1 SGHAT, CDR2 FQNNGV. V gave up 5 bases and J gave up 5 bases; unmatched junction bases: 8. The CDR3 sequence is CASSTRSGSQNIQYF. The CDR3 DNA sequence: TGTGCCAGCAGCACCCGGAGCGGGAGCCAAAACATTCAGTACTTC.

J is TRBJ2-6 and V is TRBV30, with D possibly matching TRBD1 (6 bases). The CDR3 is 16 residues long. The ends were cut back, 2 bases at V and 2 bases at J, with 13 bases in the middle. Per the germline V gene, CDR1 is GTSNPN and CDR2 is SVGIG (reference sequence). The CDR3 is CAWSRTGRTGANVLTF. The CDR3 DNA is TGTGCCTGGAGTCGAACAGGGCGAACTGGGGCCAACGTCCTGACTTTC. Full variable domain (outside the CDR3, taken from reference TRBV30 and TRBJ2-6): SQTIHQWPATLVQPVGSPLSLECTVEGTSNPNLYWYRQAAGRGLQLLFYSVGIGQISSEVPQNLSASRPQDRQFILSSKKLLLSDSGFYLCAWSRTGRTGANVLTFGAGSRLTVL.

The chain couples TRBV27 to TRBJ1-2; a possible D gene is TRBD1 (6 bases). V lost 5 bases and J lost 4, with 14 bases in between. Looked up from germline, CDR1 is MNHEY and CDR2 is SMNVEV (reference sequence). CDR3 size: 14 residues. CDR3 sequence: CASSKGQTFYGYTF. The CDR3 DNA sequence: TGTGCCAGCAGTAAAGGACAGACCTTCTATGGCTACACCTTC.

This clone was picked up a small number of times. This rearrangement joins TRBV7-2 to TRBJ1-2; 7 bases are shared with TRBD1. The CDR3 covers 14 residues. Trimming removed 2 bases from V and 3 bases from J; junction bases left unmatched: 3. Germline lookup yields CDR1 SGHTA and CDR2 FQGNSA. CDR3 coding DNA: TGTGCCAGCAGCTTAACCCAGGGGGACTATGGCTACACCTTC. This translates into CASSLTQGDYGYTF.

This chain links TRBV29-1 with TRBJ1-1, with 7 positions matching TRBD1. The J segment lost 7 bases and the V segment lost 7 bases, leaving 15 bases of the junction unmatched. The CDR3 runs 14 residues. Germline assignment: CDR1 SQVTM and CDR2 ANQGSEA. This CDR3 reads CSAPRRGQLGEAFF. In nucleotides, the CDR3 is TGCAGCGCACCCAGGAGGGGGCAGTTAGGTGAAGCTTTCTTT.

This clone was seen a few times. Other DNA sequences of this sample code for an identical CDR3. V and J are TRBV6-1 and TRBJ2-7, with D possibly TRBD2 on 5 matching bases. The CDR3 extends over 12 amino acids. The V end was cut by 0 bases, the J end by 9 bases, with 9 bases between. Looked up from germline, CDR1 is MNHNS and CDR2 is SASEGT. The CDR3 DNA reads TGTGCCAGCAGTGAAGCGACGGGGAGGCAGTACTTC. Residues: CASSEATGRQYF.

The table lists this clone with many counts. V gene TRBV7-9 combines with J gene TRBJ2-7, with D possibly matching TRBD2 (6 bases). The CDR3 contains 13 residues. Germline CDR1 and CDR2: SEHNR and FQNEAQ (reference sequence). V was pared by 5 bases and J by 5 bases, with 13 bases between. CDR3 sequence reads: CASSPGGYDEQYF. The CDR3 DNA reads TGTGCCAGCAGCCCCGGGGGATACGACGAGCAGTACTTC.

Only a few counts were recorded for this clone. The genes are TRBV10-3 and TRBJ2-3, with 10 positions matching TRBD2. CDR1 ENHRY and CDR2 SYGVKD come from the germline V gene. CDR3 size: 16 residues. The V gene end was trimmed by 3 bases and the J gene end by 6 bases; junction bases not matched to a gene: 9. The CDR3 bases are TGTGCCATCAGTGACGCCAGCGGGGGGGCAGGTGATACGCAGTATTTT. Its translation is CAISDASGGAGDTQYF.

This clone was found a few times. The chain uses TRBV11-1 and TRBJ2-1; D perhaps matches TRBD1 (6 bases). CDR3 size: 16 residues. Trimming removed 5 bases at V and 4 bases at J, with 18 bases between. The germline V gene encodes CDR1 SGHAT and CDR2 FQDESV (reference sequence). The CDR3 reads CASSVTGQLRYNEQFF. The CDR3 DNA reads TGTGCCAGCAGCGTGACGGGACAATTGAGGTACAATGAGCAGTTCTTC.

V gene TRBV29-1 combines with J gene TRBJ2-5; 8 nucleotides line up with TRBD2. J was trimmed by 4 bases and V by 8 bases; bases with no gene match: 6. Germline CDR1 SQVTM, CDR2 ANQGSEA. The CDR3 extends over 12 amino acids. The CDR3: CSTGGVGETQYF. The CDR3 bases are TGCAGCACCGGGGGGGTGGGAGAGACCCAGTACTTC. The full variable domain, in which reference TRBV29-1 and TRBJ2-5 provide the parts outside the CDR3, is SAVISQKPSRDICQRGTSLTIQCQVDSQVTMMFWYRQQPGQSLTLIATANQGSEATYESGFVIDKFPISRPNLTFSTLTVSNMSPEDSSIYLCSTGGVGETQYFGPGTRLLVL.

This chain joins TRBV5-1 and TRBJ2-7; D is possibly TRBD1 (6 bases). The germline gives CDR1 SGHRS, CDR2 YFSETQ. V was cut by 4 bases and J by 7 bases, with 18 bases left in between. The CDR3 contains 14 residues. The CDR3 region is CASSQGILVGEQYF. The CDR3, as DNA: TGCGCCAGCAGCCAGGGGATCTTAGTAGGGGAGCAGTACTTC.

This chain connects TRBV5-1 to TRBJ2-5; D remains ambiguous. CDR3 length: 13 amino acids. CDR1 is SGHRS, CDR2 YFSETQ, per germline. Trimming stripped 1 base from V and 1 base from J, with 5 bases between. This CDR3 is CASSLIIQETQYF. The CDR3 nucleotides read TGCGCCAGCAGCTTGATTATCCAAGAGACCCAGTACTTC.

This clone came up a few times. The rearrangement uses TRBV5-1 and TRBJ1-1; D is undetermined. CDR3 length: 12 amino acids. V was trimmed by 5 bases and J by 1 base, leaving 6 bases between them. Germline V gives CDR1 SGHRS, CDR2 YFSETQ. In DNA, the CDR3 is TGCGCCAGCAGAAACGGGAACACTGAAGCTTTCTTT. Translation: CASRNGNTEAFF.

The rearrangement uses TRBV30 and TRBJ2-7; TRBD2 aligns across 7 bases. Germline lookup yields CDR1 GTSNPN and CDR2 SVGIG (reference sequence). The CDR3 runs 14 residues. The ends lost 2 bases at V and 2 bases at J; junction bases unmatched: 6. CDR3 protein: CAWSSRLATYEQYF. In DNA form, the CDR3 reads TGTGCCTGGAGTTCCAGACTAGCAACCTACGAGCAGTACTTC.

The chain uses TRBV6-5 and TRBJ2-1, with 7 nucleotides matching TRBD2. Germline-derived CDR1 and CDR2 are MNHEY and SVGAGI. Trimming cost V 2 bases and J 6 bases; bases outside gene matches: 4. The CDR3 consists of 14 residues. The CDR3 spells CASSYPGTTNEQFF. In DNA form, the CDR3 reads TGTGCCAGCAGTTACCCCGGGACTACCAATGAGCAGTTCTTC.

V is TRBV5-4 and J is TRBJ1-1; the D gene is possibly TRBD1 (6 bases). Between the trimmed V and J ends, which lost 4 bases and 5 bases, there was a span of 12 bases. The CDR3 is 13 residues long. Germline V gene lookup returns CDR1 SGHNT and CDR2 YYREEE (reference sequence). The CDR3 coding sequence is TGTGCCAGCAGCCGGGGAGGGGGAACTGAAGCTTTCTTT. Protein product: CASSRGGGTEAFF. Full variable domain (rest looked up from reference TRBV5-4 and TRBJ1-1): ETGVTQSPTHLIKTRGQQVTLRCSSQSGHNTVSWYQQALGQGPQFIFQYYREEENGRGNFPPRFSGLQFPNYSSELNVNALELDDSALYLCASSRGGGTEAFFGQGTRLTVV.

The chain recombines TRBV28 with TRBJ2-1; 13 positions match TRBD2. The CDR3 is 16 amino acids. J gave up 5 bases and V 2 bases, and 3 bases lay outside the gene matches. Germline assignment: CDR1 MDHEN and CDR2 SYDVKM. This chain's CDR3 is CASSLGGTSGNNEQFF. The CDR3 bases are TGTGCCAGCAGTTTAGGAGGGACTAGCGGGAACAATGAGCAGTTCTTC.

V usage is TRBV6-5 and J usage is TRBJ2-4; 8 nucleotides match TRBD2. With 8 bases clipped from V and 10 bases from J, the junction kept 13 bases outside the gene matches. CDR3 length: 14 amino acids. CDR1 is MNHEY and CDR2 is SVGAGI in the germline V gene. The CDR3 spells CASFSGAGVGIQYF. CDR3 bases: TGTGCCAGCTTTTCCGGAGCGGGGGTTGGGATTCAGTACTTC.

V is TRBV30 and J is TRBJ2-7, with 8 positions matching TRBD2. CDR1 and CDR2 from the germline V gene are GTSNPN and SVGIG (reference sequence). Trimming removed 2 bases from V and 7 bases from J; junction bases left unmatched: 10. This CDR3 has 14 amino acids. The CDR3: CAWSPTGGPGEQYF. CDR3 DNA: TGTGCCTGGAGTCCGACGGGAGGGCCTGGGGAGCAGTACTTC.

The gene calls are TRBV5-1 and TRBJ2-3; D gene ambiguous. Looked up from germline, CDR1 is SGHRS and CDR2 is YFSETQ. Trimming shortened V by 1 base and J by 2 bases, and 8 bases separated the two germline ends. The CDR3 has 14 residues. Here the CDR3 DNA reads TGCGCCAGCAGCTTGCGACCGGCCACAGATACGCAGTATTTT. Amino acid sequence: CASSLRPATDTQYF.

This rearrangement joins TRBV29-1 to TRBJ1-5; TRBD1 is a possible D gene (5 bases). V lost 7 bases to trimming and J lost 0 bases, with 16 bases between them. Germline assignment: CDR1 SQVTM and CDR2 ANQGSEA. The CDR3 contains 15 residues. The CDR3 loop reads CSATTGTDSNQPQHF. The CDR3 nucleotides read TGCAGCGCAACAACCGGGACCGATAGCAATCAGCCCCAGCATTTT. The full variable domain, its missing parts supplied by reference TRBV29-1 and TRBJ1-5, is SAVISQKPSRDICQRGTSLTIQCQVDSQVTMMFWYRQQPGQSLTLIATANQGSEATYESGFVIDKFPISRPNLTFSTLTVSNMSPEDSSIYLCSATTGTDSNQPQHFGDGTRLSIL.

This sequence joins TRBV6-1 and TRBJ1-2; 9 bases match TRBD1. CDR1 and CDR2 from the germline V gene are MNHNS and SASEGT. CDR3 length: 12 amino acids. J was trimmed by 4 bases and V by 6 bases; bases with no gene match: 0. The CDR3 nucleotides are TGTGCCAGCAGGACAGGGGGCTATGGCTACACCTTC. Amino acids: CASRTGGYGYTF.

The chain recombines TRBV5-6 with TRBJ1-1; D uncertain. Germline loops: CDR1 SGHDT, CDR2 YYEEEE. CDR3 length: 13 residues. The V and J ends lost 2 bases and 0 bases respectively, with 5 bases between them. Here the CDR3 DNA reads TGTGCCAGCAGCTTTTTCATGAACACTGAAGCTTTCTTT. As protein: CASSFFMNTEAFF. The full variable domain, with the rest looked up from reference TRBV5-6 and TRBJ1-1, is DAGVTQSPTHLIKTRGQQVTLRCSPKSGHDTVSWYQQALGQGPQFIFQYYEEEERQRGNFPDRFSGHQFPNYSSELNVNALLLGDSALYLCASSFFMNTEAFFGQGTRLTVV.

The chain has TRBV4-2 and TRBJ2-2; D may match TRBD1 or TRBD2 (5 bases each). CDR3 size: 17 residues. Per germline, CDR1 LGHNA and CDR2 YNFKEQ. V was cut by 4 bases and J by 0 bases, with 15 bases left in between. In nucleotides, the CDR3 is TGTGCCAGCAGCCGCGGAGTGGGACCTTCGAACACCGGGGAGCTGTTTTTT. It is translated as CASSRGVGPSNTGELFF.